This TCR beta chain was sequenced for a study of T cells after yellow fever vaccination. Study background: With SMART-Seq v4 Ultra Low Input, the fractions containing low cell numbers were prepared.

TCRdb reprocessed the 5' RACE reads via MiXCR and lists one record per CDR3 protein. This sample has 300,000 to 350,000 distinct CDR3 sequences; around 11% occur once, and the top ten carry 3% to 4%. This clonotype was counted between two and nine times. The antigen is unknown. The study's findings and limits: Researchers report a weaker secondary response that nonetheless peaked faster, day 5 versus 15. Reappearance after the booster was observed for most primary-vaccination clones (roughly 97% CD4, roughly 88% CD8). The study noted that FACS-sorted repertoires could contain abundant clonotypes contaminating from the bulk population.

This TCR was sampled from a man between 18 and 29 years old who received the YFV17D yellow fever vaccine. The sequences come from CD4+ T cells sorted from PBMCs, collected 45 days after the yellow fever booster vaccination.

The CDR3, as DNA: TGTGCCAGCAGTTTGGGAACCACACAAAGAGAGACCCAGTACTTC. It codes for CASSLGTTQRETQYF. The J gene is TRBJ2-5, the V gene TRBV12-3 or TRBV12-4; unclear D gene. This CDR3 is 15 amino acids long. V gave up 3 bases and J gave up 4 bases, with 15 bases separating them.